This TCR beta chain was sequenced in a study of regulatory T cells in long-lasting Graves disease. According to the study, TCR beta libraries were built with iRepertoire HTBI primers and CDR3-region Arm-PCR. TCRdb reprocessed the multiplex PCR reads with MiXCR, giving one entry per CDR3 protein. This sample has hundreds of thousands of distinct CDR3 sequences, with around 17% found just once. This clonotype was observed a few times. The CDR3 has 14 residues. Germline assignment: CDR1 MNHEY and CDR2 SMNVEV (reference sequence). V was pared by 5 bases and J by 11 bases, with 18 bases between. Time point here: newly diagnosed GD, antithyroid drugs for less than 3 months. PBMC-derived RNA was used for the TCR library. The same sample was also studied in work on T cells in Graves' hyperthyroidism and ophthalmopathy.

The chain couples TRBV27 to TRBJ1-4; D gene unclear. The sequence derives from a woman aged 25 to 39 with Graves disease. The starting material was peripheral blood mononuclear cells (PBMCs), obtained at new diagnosis, from a patient treated with antithyroid drugs. In DNA form, the CDR3 reads TGTGCCAGCAGTCCCTCCTCCAGACTGAAGAAACTGTTTTTT. Protein sequence: CASSPSSRLKKLFF.